This T cell receptor beta chain appears in the sequencing data of a study of CD8 T cells in ankylosing spondylitis. Overall study findings and caveats: From matched ankylosing spondylitis synovial fluid, disease-linked clones were reportedly recovered at significantly enriched levels.

TCRdb called the 5' RACE reads again in MiXCR, with one record for every CDR3 protein. The sample includes more than 150,000 distinct CDR3 sequences, roughly 12% of them seen just once. The CDR3 is 14 amino acids. Germline-derived CDR1 and CDR2 are SEHNR and FQNEAQ (reference sequence). V was cut by 5 bases and J by 2 bases, with 12 bases left in between. This clonotype was seen many times. Its antigen is currently unknown. The sequence derives from a male donor with ankylosing spondylitis or in good health (not recorded which). The sample consisted of blood, either unsorted or a sorted T cell fraction (not recorded which). The chain links TRBV7-9 to TRBJ2-5; either TRBD1 or TRBD2 may fit D (5 bases each). CDR3 in DNA: TGTGCCAGCAGCCTAAAGGGACCTCAAGAGACCCAGTACTTC. Translated: CASSLKGPQETQYF.